These T cell receptor beta chains were read from a single sample in a study of persistence of HIV-infected CD4 T cells. The antigens for these receptors are not known. Sequenced by immunoSEQ multiplex PCR; TCRdb stores in-frame clones only, minus some. In the table there are 30,000 to 35,000 clones, roughly four fifths of which are singletons. This specimen consisted of CD4+ T cells sorted from PBMCs after 18-hour stimulation, obtained from a patient who received antiretroviral therapy. The origin of the receptors is an adult woman with HIV who was CMV-seropositive. Both conserved end residues are trimmed from each CDR3. The D gene is left open where the match is weak. Only part of the rows carry a size: once, few, many, or a class if the clone is expanded.

size,D,V,J,CDR3
-,-,TRBV11-2,TRBJ2-3,ASSLEGGDRRVSDTQY
-,TRBD1,TRBV7-9,TRBJ1-5,ASTGDLDQPQH
-,TRBD1,TRBV5-6,TRBJ1-1,ASSSDRAPGAF
once,-,TRBV5-1,TRBJ1-4,ASSETVATNEKLF
-,-,TRBV3-1/TRBV3-2,TRBJ1-3,ASSQVSEGLGNTIY
-,-,TRBV4-3,TRBJ2-7,ASRRELADLSYEQY
-,-,TRBV15,TRBJ2-7,ATSRGTADEQY
-,-,TRBV7-8,TRBJ1-5,ASSLVVPQPQH
-,-,TRBV6-5,TRBJ1-2,ASRLNYGYT
-,-,TRBV27,TRBJ2-7,ASRRAGASYEQY
-,-,TRBV5-1,TRBJ2-2,ASSLEGILSGYTGELF